This is a list of T cell receptor beta chains from one sample in a study of CD8 T cells in ankylosing spondylitis. One entry per CDR3 protein results from TCRdb running MiXCR on the 5' RACE reads. This sample has under 550,000 distinct CDR3 sequences; 20% to 30% occur once, and the top ten carry 0.89%. Material for sequencing was blood, either unsorted or a sorted T cell fraction (not recorded which). These receptors were obtained from a male donor with ankylosing spondylitis. Each CDR3 is given without its conserved first and last residue. A D gene is named only where the DNA matches it firmly. Clone size is stated in some rows and not others, as once, few, many or a class when expanded.

V gene | clone size | D gene | CDR3 protein
TRBV7-2 | few | TRBD1 | ASSFSGTGQMNEQF
TRBV24-1 | few | TRBD1 | ATRAQGASLETEAF
TRBV24-1 | few | TRBD1 | ATSQIGLRDRGNNQPQH
TRBV7-2 | once | . | ASSARRGTQY
TRBV25-1 | . | . | ASSEVRDNSPLH
TRBV20-1 | few | . | SANRATEAF
TRBV10-3 | few | . | AISESRGEGIAKNIQY
TRBV12-3/TRBV12-4 | . | . | ASSRWGGNYGYT
TRBV14 | few | . | ASSQELGANTEAF
TRBV11-2 | . | TRBD1 | ASSLTGTGASTNEKLF
TRBV30 | . | . | AWSREDEAF
TRBV7-2 | . | TRBD1 | ASSLGDRENTEAF
TRBV12-3/TRBV12-4 | . | . | ASSYTGTPNTEAF
TRBV2 | . | . | ASSEVEINQPQH
TRBV6-1 | few | . | ASSEEMTAGQPQH
TRBV15 | few | TRBD1 | ATRDRRQGTTNEKLF
TRBV10-3 | . | TRBD1 | ATGTGPFNTEAF
TRBV28 | . | TRBD2 | ASHRREGFYNEQF
TRBV11-1 | . | . | ASSFFTRTWTDYMNTEAF
TRBV6-2/TRBV6-3 | . | . | ASSLIVPGELF
TRBV4-1 | few | . | ASSQVDSARNIQY
TRBV20-1 | few | . | SARRWEALGETQY
TRBV29-1 | . | TRBD2 | SGGGGRSSYEQY
TRBV6-2/TRBV6-3 | many | . | ASTSLNTEAF
TRBV11-2 | . | TRBD1 | ASSLGGQGSEAF
TRBV7-2 | . | . | ASSLGGSDLETQY
TRBV3-1 | once | . | ASSQDRRGVVTQY
TRBV11-1 | . | TRBD1 | ALHGQGPLDTEAF
TRBV20-1 | few | . | SAKASVDNQPQH
TRBV14 | . | . | ASSQDLAGELF
TRBV12-3/TRBV12-4 | few | TRBD1 | ASSLTGAGGDEQY
TRBV12-3/TRBV12-4 | few | . | ASSFRRNSPLH
TRBV12-3/TRBV12-4 | . | TRBD1 | ASSPAATGLSPEQY
TRBV18 | . | TRBD2 | ASSPPTSGRAHEQF
TRBV29-1 | many | . | SVRLRGGEQY
TRBV15 | . | . | ATSREAVGLQY
TRBV12-3/TRBV12-4 | . | TRBD1 | ASSFGTGWDSNQPQH
TRBV5-1 | few | TRBD2 | ASSLVGGSGTGDLF
TRBV20-1 | . | TRBD1 | SAPDRGTLNTEAF